The 16 T cell receptor beta chains below come from one sample, sequenced in a study of post-analysis software for immune sequencing data. Study-wide results and caveats: The five TRBV segments detected at higher frequency in patients than in controls included TRBV5-6, TRBV5-1 and TRBV20-1.

Unique molecular identifiers had been added to the TCR beta cDNA libraries. Using its own MiXCR run on the PCR reads, TCRdb lists one record per CDR3 protein. Counted here are hundreds of thousands of distinct CDR3 sequences, about 60% occurring once; the ten biggest clones make up around 10%. These receptors' antigens are unknown. Sequenced: blood. These receptors originate from a girl aged 2 to 10 with multiple sclerosis.

This sequence joins TRBV20-1 and TRBJ2-3; D ambiguous. The V and J ends lost 6 bases and 0 bases respectively, with 10 bases between them. Germline-derived CDR1 and CDR2 are DFQATT and SNEGSKA (reference sequence). This CDR3 has 13 residues. CDR3 region: CSALLGSTDTQYF. CDR3 nucleotide sequence: TGCAGTGCCCTATTGGGGAGCACAGATACGCAGTATTTT.

This clonotype was seen a handful of times. The chain uses TRBV10-2 and TRBJ2-1; D not resolved. CDR3 length equals 14 residues. V lost 5 bases and J lost 5, with 13 bases in between. The germline gives CDR1 WSHSY, CDR2 SAAADI. The CDR3 DNA follows: TGCGCCAGCAGTAGCAATTTGCCCGACAATGAGCAGTTCTTC. Its protein is CASSSNLPDNEQFF.

The chain employs TRBV6-1 and TRBJ2-3; no definite D call. CDR3 length: 12 amino acids. Germline CDR1 MNHNS, CDR2 SASEGT. The ends were cut back, 8 bases at V and 6 bases at J, with 12 bases in the middle. The CDR3 protein is CASSTARDTQYF. In nucleotides, the CDR3 is TGTGCCAGCTCCACAGCCCGGGATACGCAGTATTTT.

This clonotype was counted only a few times. The V gene is TRBV12-3 or TRBV12-4, the J gene TRBJ2-1; possibly TRBD1 for D (8 bases). The ends were cut back, 5 bases at V and 2 bases at J, with 13 bases in the middle. This CDR3 region has 15 residues. CDR3 sequence reads: CASSSGTGPYNEQFF. Written as DNA, the CDR3 is TGTGCCAGCAGTAGCGGGACAGGCCCCTACAATGAGCAGTTCTTC.

This clonotype was counted only a few times. In nucleotides, the CDR3 is TGTGCCAGCACCTTACGGAGCACAGATACGCAGTATTTT. Translation gives CASTLRSTDTQYF. V usage is TRBV25-1 and J usage is TRBJ2-3; D ambiguous. This CDR3 has 13 residues. Per germline, CDR1 MGHDK and CDR2 SYGVNS. V gave up 7 bases and J gave up 0 bases, with 8 bases separating them. Based on the CDR3 plus reference TRBV25-1 and TRBJ2-3, the full variable domain is EADIYQTPRYLVIGTGKKITLECSQTMGHDKMYWYQQDPGMELHLIHYSYGVNSTEKGDLSSESTVSRIRTEHFPLTLESARPSHTSQYLCASTLRSTDTQYFGPGTRLTVL.

The chain employs TRBV20-1 and TRBJ2-3, with D hard to call. The CDR3 covers 11 residues. In germline, CDR1 is DFQATT, CDR2 SNEGSKA (reference sequence). V lost 4 bases and J 6 bases, leaving 8 bases between the germline ends. The chain's CDR3 is CSATESDTQYF. CDR3 nucleotide sequence: TGCAGTGCTACTGAGTCGGATACGCAGTATTTT.

The rearrangement links TRBV28 to TRBJ1-4, with D possibly matching TRBD1 (5 bases). Deletions cut 5 bases from V and 5 bases from J, with 21 bases between. There are 17 residues in the CDR3. From germline, CDR1 is MDHEN and CDR2 SYDVKM. CDR3 coding DNA: TGTGCCAGCAGTGATCGAGAGAAAGGGGCACCCAATGAAAAACTGTTTTTT. Its translation is CASSDREKGAPNEKLFF.

This clonotype was observed a handful of times. The V and J genes are TRBV20-1 and TRBJ2-5, with D hard to call. The germline V gene encodes CDR1 DFQATT and CDR2 SNEGSKA (reference sequence). This CDR3 contains 12 residues. V dropped 3 bases and J dropped 5 bases, with 10 bases sitting between them. CDR3 bases: TGCAGTGCTAGTTTTAAGGGTGAGACCCAGTACTTC. Translated, it gives CSASFKGETQYF.

The chain has TRBV12-3 or TRBV12-4 and TRBJ1-4, with a tentative D call TRBD1 (6 bases). The CDR3 runs 16 residues. V was cut by 6 bases and J by 2 bases, with 16 bases left in between. The CDR3 loop reads CASSPTGQFTNEKLFF. The DNA of the CDR3 is TGTGCCAGCAGCCCCACTGGACAGTTTACTAATGAAAAACTGTTTTTT.

V and J are TRBV12-3 or TRBV12-4 and TRBJ2-3; D remains ambiguous. Trimming left V 2 bases short and J 7 bases short, with 16 bases between. The CDR3 totals 15 residues. The CDR3 DNA is TGTGCCAGCAGTTTAAATGTAGGGAAGTTTAATACGCAGTATTTT. Translation: CASSLNVGKFNTQYF.

This clonotype was recorded a few times. The V and J genes are TRBV6-2 or TRBV6-3 and TRBJ2-1; 11 positions match TRBD2. Germline CDR1 and CDR2: MNHEY and SVGEGT. Trimming at V came to 5 bases and at J to 5 bases, leaving 8 bases not matched to a gene. This CDR3 contains 16 residues. The CDR3 DNA follows: TGTGCCAGCAGTCCTTACCGGGGACTAGCGGACAATGAGCAGTTCTTC. Its translation: CASSPYRGLADNEQFF.

The rearrangement uses TRBV7-7 and TRBJ2-7; the D gene is possibly TRBD2 (6 bases). The CDR3 runs to 12 residues. The germline V and J ends were trimmed by 5 bases and 7 bases, with 12 bases remaining between them. Germline CDR1 is SSHAT and CDR2 is FNYEAQ (reference sequence). CDR3 amino acids: CASSHHGGEQYF. The DNA of the CDR3 is TGTGCCAGCAGCCATCATGGGGGGGAGCAGTACTTC.

This clonotype showed up just a few times. In DNA, the CDR3 is TGTGCCAGTGAGGGGGAGAATGCAGATACGCAGTATTTT. Its translation: CASEGENADTQYF. This rearrangement joins TRBV12-3 or TRBV12-4 to TRBJ2-3; TRBD1 is a possible D gene (6 bases). CDR3 size: 13 residues. The V end was cut by 9 bases, the J end by 4 bases, with 14 bases between.

The chain recombines TRBV7-9 with TRBJ1-2; D unresolved. Germline V CDR1 and CDR2: SEHNR, FQNEAQ (reference sequence). Trimming removed 1 base from V and 4 bases from J, with 7 bases in between. The CDR3 contains 13 residues. The CDR3 DNA follows: TGTGCCAGCAGCTTAGTCCAGACCTATGGCTACACCTTC. This sequence encodes CASSLVQTYGYTF.

The V gene is TRBV5-1, the J gene TRBJ2-3, with D possibly being TRBD1 (6 bases). This CDR3 has 16 amino acids. Trimming took 2 bases from V and 6 from J, leaving 19 bases between them. CDR1 is SGHRS, CDR2 YFSETQ, per germline. This CDR3 is CASSLEAPGAVDTQYF. CDR3 DNA sequence: TGCGCCAGCAGCTTAGAGGCCCCAGGGGCGGTGGATACGCAGTATTTT.

The CDR3 coding sequence is TGCAGCGTTGGAGAGTTCTCTGGGGCCAACGTCCTGACTTTC. This encodes CSVGEFSGANVLTF. The V gene is TRBV29-1, the J gene TRBJ2-6; D is undetermined. The CDR3 extends over 14 amino acids. Trimming pared 4 bases from V and 0 bases from J, leaving 7 bases between. Germline V gene lookup returns CDR1 SQVTM and CDR2 ANQGSEA.